The 25 T cell receptor beta chains reported below all come from one sample, sequenced in a study of T-cell memory formation after mild COVID-19. Each CDR3 protein is one row after TCRdb ran MiXCR on the 5' RACE reads. The sample consists of 92,000 or so distinct CDR3 sequences, about 15% of them appearing once. The material sequenced was PBMCs or a T cell subset sorted from them (not recorded which). The receptors were sampled from a man younger than 35 who had mild COVID-19 (a few samples of this study predate the infection). Cell type and time point are not known.

The chain combines TRBV4-3 with TRBJ1-5; 7 bases agree with TRBD1. This CDR3 is built from 15 residues. The V gene end was trimmed by 0 bases and the J gene end by 3 bases; junction bases not matched to a gene: 2. The germline CDR1 and CDR2 sequences are LGHNA and YSLEER. The CDR3 region has the DNA TGCGCCAGCAGCCAAGACGACAGGGCCAATCAGCCCCAGCATTTT. Protein sequence: CASSQDDRANQPQHF.

V usage is TRBV7-9 and J usage is TRBJ2-7; D is undetermined. With 6 bases removed from V and 4 bases from J, the gap between germline ends came to 13 bases. Germline CDR1 reads SEHNR; CDR2 reads FQNEAQ (reference sequence). The CDR3 totals 13 residues. DNA of the CDR3: TGTGCCAGCAGGCCTGGAACCACGTACGAGCAGTACTTC. Its protein product is CASRPGTTYEQYF.

The chain couples TRBV28 to TRBJ1-4, with D unresolved. The CDR3 is 16 residues long. Germline V gives CDR1 MDHEN, CDR2 SYDVKM. V lost 4 bases and J lost 0, with 12 bases in between. CDR3 DNA: TGTGCCAGCAGTTCCTACTCCGGGACAACTAATGAAAAACTGTTTTTT. Protein product: CASSSYSGTTNEKLFF.

The chain joins TRBV21-1 to TRBJ2-7; TRBD1 was called by the table and not checked on the DNA. TRBV21-1 is flagged as a pseudogene. This CDR3 comprises 16 residues. The CDR3 here is CASSKGGGQREYEQYV. The DNA of the CDR3 is TGTGCCAGCAGCAAAGGGGGAGGACAGAGGGAATACGAGCAGTACGTC.

This clonotype turned up a few times. The chain employs TRBV7-3 and TRBJ2-1; a weak D match, TRBD2 (6 bases). V lost 5 bases to trimming and J lost 0 bases, with 14 bases between them. Germline V gene data show CDR1 as SGHTA and CDR2 as FQGTGA. The CDR3 sequence is 16 residues long. In DNA form, the CDR3 reads TGTGCCAGCAGCCCGCGGGACGGGAGCTCCTACAATGAGCAGTTCTTC. Translation: CASSPRDGSSYNEQFF.

This clonotype was counted a few times. This rearrangement joins TRBV20-1 to TRBJ2-1; the D is unclear. Trimming cost V 6 bases and J 2 bases, with 17 bases left between them. CDR1 and CDR2 from the germline V gene are DFQATT and SNEGSKA (reference sequence). The CDR3 runs to 15 residues. The CDR3 is CSAVRPDAPYNEQFF. The CDR3 coding sequence is TGCAGTGCCGTCAGACCAGATGCGCCCTACAATGAGCAGTTCTTC.

This clonotype was detected only a few times. The chain uses TRBV4-1 and TRBJ2-2; D might be TRBD1 (5 bases). Germline lookup yields CDR1 MGHRA and CDR2 YSYEKL. Trimming cost V 1 base and J 5 bases, with 8 bases left between them. There are 14 residues in the CDR3. The DNA for the CDR3 is TGCGCCAGCAGCCAAGCCAGGGTTACCGGGGAGCTGTTTTTT. Protein product: CASSQARVTGELFF.

This chain connects TRBV12-3 or TRBV12-4 to TRBJ1-5, with TRBD1 as a possible D gene (5 bases). Deletions cut 3 bases from V and 6 bases from J, with 12 bases between. This CDR3 contains 14 residues. The CDR3 DNA reads as TGTGCCAGCAGTTTCCCAGGGAATTCTCAGCCCCAGCATTTT. Residues: CASSFPGNSQPQHF.

In this sample, this clonotype turned up many times. The genes are TRBV7-2 and TRBJ2-1; 9 bases fit TRBD2. Looked up from germline, CDR1 is SGHTA and CDR2 is FQGNSA. This CDR3 is built from 15 residues. Trimming removed 8 bases from V and 8 bases from J; junction bases left unmatched: 13. CDR3 in amino acids: CASRLLSGGQDEQFF. In DNA, the CDR3 is TGTGCCAGCCGATTGCTCAGCGGGGGGCAGGATGAGCAGTTCTTC.

This clonotype has only one observation. The chain uses TRBV4-3 and TRBJ2-2; the D gene is possibly TRBD2 (5 bases). The CDR3 totals 15 residues. Looked up from germline, CDR1 is LGHNA and CDR2 is YSLEER. V dropped 4 bases and J dropped 4 bases, with 13 bases sitting between them. This CDR3 is CASSRSRETTGELFF. In nucleotides, the CDR3 is TGCGCCAGCAGCCGAAGTAGGGAGACCACCGGGGAGCTGTTTTTT.

The chain links TRBV24-1 to TRBJ2-3, with D maybe TRBD1 (5 bases). There are 16 residues in the CDR3. V was shortened by 7 bases and J by 1 base, with 17 bases between the two germline ends. The germline V gene has CDR1 KGHDR and CDR2 SFDVKD. CDR3 residues: CATSPGPLRGTDTQYF. As DNA, the CDR3 is TGTGCCACCAGCCCTGGCCCCCTCAGGGGCACAGATACGCAGTATTTT.

There are a few counts of this clonotype. The chain uses TRBV7-9 and TRBJ2-5; D is unresolved. Germline CDR1 is SEHNR and CDR2 is FQNEAQ (reference sequence). This CDR3 spans 11 amino acids. Trimming shortened V by 5 bases and J by 4 bases, and 5 bases separated the two germline ends. This CDR3 reads CASSRRETQYF. Here the CDR3 DNA reads TGTGCCAGCAGCCGCCGAGAGACCCAGTACTTC.

The V and J genes are TRBV9 and TRBJ2-2; the D is unclear. Germline CDR1 and CDR2: SGDLS and YYNGEE. Trimming stripped 0 bases from V and 4 bases from J, with 7 bases between. The CDR3 sequence is 14 residues long. The CDR3 DNA sequence: TGTGCCAGCAGCGTAGAGATGGGCACCGGGGAGCTGTTTTTT. Its translation: CASSVEMGTGELFF.

This clonotype came up a few times. This sequence joins TRBV7-2 and TRBJ1-3; D might be TRBD1 (6 bases). The CDR3 is 15 residues long. Germline V gene lookup returns CDR1 SGHTA and CDR2 FQGNSA. V lost 2 bases to trimming and J lost 4 bases, with 12 bases between them. The DNA for the CDR3 is TGTGCCAGCAGCTTATATGTACAGGGCGGAAACACCATATATTTT. Translating it yields CASSLYVQGGNTIYF.

V gene TRBV20-1 combines with J gene TRBJ2-1; TRBD2 matches at 10 bases. Germline CDR1 is DFQATT and CDR2 is SNEGSKA (reference sequence). The CDR3 spans 17 residues. Trimming at V came to 0 bases and at J to 9 bases, leaving 14 bases not matched to a gene. CDR3 sequence (DNA): TGCAGTGCTAGAGATATAACTAGCGGGACTTTTAGCCTTGAGCAGTTCTTC. This codes for CSARDITSGTFSLEQFF.

The V call is TRBV9, the J call TRBJ2-3; D may be TRBD1 or TRBD2 (5 bases each). Germline V gene lookup returns CDR1 SGDLS and CDR2 YYNGEE. This CDR3 is built from 15 residues. V lost 3 bases to trimming and J lost 0 bases, with 11 bases between them. CDR3 in DNA: TGTGCCAGCAGCGGGGGGATAACTAGCACAGATACGCAGTATTTT. This translates into CASSGGITSTDTQYF.

This clonotype was observed at least ten times. The chain couples TRBV4-3 to TRBJ1-1; 9 bases map to TRBD1. V gave up 4 bases and J gave up 1 base; unmatched junction bases: 4. The CDR3 is 15 residues long. Germline-derived CDR1 and CDR2 are LGHNA and YSLEER. CDR3 bases: TGCGCCAGCAGCCCCTGGACAGGGGCGAACACTGAAGCTTTCTTT. Its protein product is CASSPWTGANTEAFF.

The V and J genes are TRBV11-2 and TRBJ2-5, with D perhaps TRBD1 (6 bases). CDR1 SGHAT and CDR2 FQNNGV come from the germline V gene. Deletions cut 4 bases from V and 2 bases from J, with 11 bases between. The CDR3 length is 14 residues. This CDR3 is CASSSWDNQETQYF. CDR3 DNA: TGTGCCAGCAGCTCTTGGGACAATCAAGAGACCCAGTACTTC.

The sample holds a few counts of this clonotype. The chain has TRBV9 and TRBJ2-4, with 7 bases lining up with TRBD2. The CDR3 loop spans 14 amino acids. V lost 0 bases to trimming and J lost 6 bases; unmatched junction nucleotides: 3. Germline values: CDR1 SGDLS, CDR2 YYNGEE. The CDR3 is CASSVAREGNIQYF. CDR3 DNA: TGTGCCAGCAGCGTAGCCAGGGAGGGAAACATTCAGTACTTC. The whole variable domain, remainder taken from reference TRBV9 and TRBJ2-4, is DSGVTQTPKHLITATGQRVTLRCSPRSGDLSVYWYQQSLDQGLQFLIQYYNGEERAKGNILERFSAQQFPDLHSELNLSSLELGDSALYFCASSVAREGNIQYFGAGTRLSVL.

This clonotype was detected many times. This rearrangement joins TRBV7-9 to TRBJ2-2; weak D call: TRBD1 (6 bases). CDR3 length: 15 residues. Trimming removed 3 bases at V and 2 bases at J, with 10 bases between. The germline CDR1 and CDR2 sequences are SEHNR and FQNEAQ (reference sequence). The CDR3 DNA reads TGTGCCAGCAGCTTGGAGACAGGAAACACCGGGGAGCTGTTTTTT. Translation gives CASSLETGNTGELFF. Full variable domain (rest looked up from reference TRBV7-9 and TRBJ2-2): DTGVSQNPRHKITKRGQNVTFRCDPISEHNRLYWYRQTLGQGPEFLTYFQNEAQLEKSRLLSDRFSAERPKGSFSTLEIQRTEQGDSAMYLCASSLETGNTGELFFGEGSRLTVL.

The table lists this clonotype with many counts. The CDR3 coding sequence is TGCGCCAGCTTCGAAGGACAGGGGGTCACCTACGAGCAGTACTTC. Translated: CASFEGQGVTYEQYF. The chain uses TRBV5-1 and TRBJ2-7, with TRBD1 identical over 10 bases. Germline loops: CDR1 SGHRS, CDR2 YFSETQ. This CDR3 comprises 15 residues. V trimming: 7 bases; J trimming: 2 bases; junction bases outside the gene matches: 9.

This clonotype came up a few times. This sequence joins TRBV6-2 or TRBV6-3 and TRBJ2-2; perhaps TRBD1 as D (6 bases). The CDR3 sequence is 15 residues long. V was pared by 5 bases and J by 6 bases, with 16 bases between. CDR1 MNHEY and CDR2 SVGEGT come from the germline V gene. CDR3 residues: CASSADHRVSGELFF. The CDR3 region has the DNA TGTGCCAGCAGTGCAGATCACAGGGTCTCCGGGGAGCTGTTTTTT.

The chain has TRBV14 and TRBJ1-2; 7 bases match TRBD1. The junction had 9 bases not matched to a gene; V was cut back by 1 base and J by 4 bases. The CDR3 is 16 amino acids. The germline V gene encodes CDR1 SGHDN and CDR2 FVKESK. The CDR3 nucleotides read TGTGCCAGCAGCCAAGGCCGGGACAGAGGACTCTATGGCTACACCTTC. It codes for CASSQGRDRGLYGYTF.

This clonotype showed up just a few times. V usage is TRBV4-3 and J usage is TRBJ2-1, with 7 bases that match TRBD2. J was trimmed by 4 bases and V by 0 bases; bases with no gene match: 6. The CDR3 is 16 amino acids. Germline CDR1 is LGHNA and CDR2 is YSLEER. CDR3 DNA: TGCGCCAGCAGCCAAGACATGGGGGGGAGATACAATGAGCAGTTCTTC. As protein: CASSQDMGGRYNEQFF.

This clonotype was counted ten times or more. The J gene is TRBJ2-1, the V gene TRBV5-5, with TRBD1 matching over 9 bases. Germline V gene sequence: CDR1 SGHKS, CDR2 YYEKEE (reference sequence). The CDR3 covers 16 residues. Trimming took 4 bases from V and 1 from J; bases not matched to a gene: 6. The CDR3 region is CASSNTGTGSYNEQFF. The CDR3 region has the DNA TGTGCCAGCAGCAACACCGGGACAGGGTCCTACAATGAGCAGTTCTTC.